The rows below give T cell receptor beta chains drawn from one sample of a study of vaccination and CD4 T cells after COVID-19. TCRdb reprocessed the PCR reads with MiXCR, giving one entry per CDR3 protein. The sample lists around 8,300 distinct CDR3 sequences, approximately 46% seen once, with more than 15% in the top ten. No antigens are known for them. Sequenced material: CD4+ T cells from blood, cultured in vitro. The source of these receptors is a human donor who had recovered from COVID-19. The CDR3 runs from the conserved cysteine through the conserved F or W. D genes are given only for firm matches. The size entry is marked missing in some rows and otherwise reads once, few, many or a size class.

V: TRBV7-9; D: -; J: TRBJ1-1; size: -; CDR3: CASSRPNTEAFF; DNA: TGTGCCAGCAGTCGGCCGAACACTGAAGCTTTCTTT
V: TRBV6-2/TRBV6-3; D: -; J: TRBJ2-7; size: few; CDR3: CASRPLGQIYEQYF; DNA: TGTGCCAGCAGACCACTCGGACAGATCTACGAGCAGTACTTC
V: TRBV11-3; D: -; J: TRBJ2-5; size: few; CDR3: CASSLGQARGETQYF; DNA: TGTGCCAGCAGCTTAGGTCAAGCCAGGGGAGAGACCCAGTACTTC
V: TRBV6-2/TRBV6-3; D: -; J: TRBJ1-1; size: -; CDR3: CASSSLSRNTEAFF; DNA: TGTGCCAGCAGTTCCCTTAGCAGAAACACTGAAGCTTTCTTT
V: TRBV21-1; D: -; J: TRBJ2-1; size: -; CDR3: CASSSRPGGANNEQFF; DNA: TGTGCCAGCAGCTCCCGGCCCGGGGGCGCAAACAATGAGCAGTTCTTC
V: TRBV2; D: TRBD2; J: TRBJ2-4; size: -; CDR3: CASSPRVAGGLAKNIQYF; DNA: TGTGCCAGCAGTCCCCGCGTAGCGGGGGGGCTAGCCAAAAACATTCAGTACTTC
V: TRBV7-9; D: TRBD1; J: TRBJ1-1; size: -; CDR3: CASSFPKTGTGNTEAFF; DNA: TGTGCCAGCAGCTTTCCGAAAACCGGGACAGGTAACACTGAAGCTTTCTTT
V: TRBV2; D: -; J: TRBJ1-1; size: few; CDR3: CASSEFGKNTEAFF; DNA: TGTGCCAGCAGTGAATTTGGGAAGAACACTGAAGCTTTCTTT
V: TRBV6-2/TRBV6-3; D: TRBD2; J: TRBJ2-5; size: -; CDR3: CASSPVGGVQETQYF; DNA: TGTGCCAGCAGCCCCGTTGGGGGGGTTCAAGAGACCCAGTACTTC
V: TRBV7-2; D: -; J: TRBJ1-5; size: -; CDR3: CASSPPGAGQPQHF; DNA: TGTGCCAGCAGCCCCCCGGGGGCCGGGCAGCCCCAGCATTTT
V: TRBV27; D: TRBD2; J: TRBJ2-7; size: -; CDR3: CASRTSGAYEQYF; DNA: TGTGCCAGCCGGACTAGCGGGGCCTACGAGCAGTACTTC
V: TRBV28; D: -; J: TRBJ1-5; size: -; CDR3: CASSFRQATINQPQHF; DNA: TGTGCCAGCAGCTTTCGACAGGCGACCATTAATCAGCCCCAGCATTTT
V: TRBV9; D: -; J: TRBJ1-6; size: -; CDR3: CASSVDLNSPLHF; DNA: TGTGCCAGCAGCGTAGATCTGAATTCACCCCTCCACTTT
V: TRBV20-1; D: -; J: TRBJ2-2; size: few; CDR3: CSARDRLNSLANTGELFF; DNA: TGCAGTGCTAGAGATCGGCTTAATAGCCTCGCCAACACCGGGGAGCTGTTTTTT
V: TRBV29-1; D: TRBD1; J: TRBJ2-3; size: few; CDR3: CSVAGTGPTDTQYF; DNA: TGCAGCGTTGCCGGGACAGGCCCTACAGATACGCAGTATTTT
V: TRBV10-2; D: -; J: TRBJ1-1; size: -; CDR3: CASSRAGPEAFF; DNA: TGCGCCAGCAGCCGAGCCGGGCCTGAAGCTTTCTTT
V: TRBV20-1; D: TRBD1; J: TRBJ1-1; size: -; CDR3: CSAHNRGNTEAFF; DNA: TGCAGTGCTCATAACAGGGGGAACACTGAAGCTTTCTTT
V: TRBV6-1; D: TRBD1; J: TRBJ1-1; size: -; CDR3: CASSQTGMNTEAFF; DNA: TGTGCCAGCAGCCAGACAGGGATGAACACTGAAGCTTTCTTT
V: TRBV20-1; D: -; J: TRBJ1-2; size: -; CDR3: CSARDTGLGYGYTF; DNA: TGCAGTGCTAGAGATACCGGGTTGGGCTATGGCTACACCTTC
V: TRBV5-4; D: -; J: TRBJ1-1; size: -; CDR3: CASSLGGSRTEAFF; DNA: TGTGCCAGCAGCTTGGGGGGGTCGAGGACTGAAGCTTTCTTT
V: TRBV19; D: -; J: TRBJ1-2; size: few; CDR3: CASKEINYGYTF; DNA: TGTGCCAGTAAGGAAATCAACTATGGCTACACCTTC
V: TRBV7-6; D: -; J: TRBJ2-3; size: -; CDR3: CASSWSRVADTQYF; DNA: TGTGCCAGCAGCTGGAGCAGGGTCGCGGATACGCAGTATTTT
V: TRBV7-9; D: -; J: TRBJ1-2; size: -; CDR3: CASTKLEGLDYGYTF; DNA: TGTGCCAGCACAAAATTGGAGGGGCTTGACTATGGCTACACCTTC
V: TRBV25-1; D: TRBD1; J: TRBJ1-2; size: -; CDR3: CASGDRAAYGYTF; DNA: TGTGCCAGCGGGGACAGGGCGGCCTATGGCTACACCTTC
V: TRBV18; D: TRBD1; J: TRBJ2-2; size: -; CDR3: CASSPDRGQSGELFF; DNA: TGTGCCAGCTCACCGGACAGGGGGCAGAGCGGGGAGCTGTTTTTT
V: TRBV20-1; D: TRBD1; J: TRBJ1-4; size: -; CDR3: CSASNQGTGREKLFF; DNA: TGCAGTGCGTCCAACCAAGGGACAGGGCGCGAAAAACTGTTTTTT
V: TRBV29-1; D: -; J: TRBJ2-5; size: few; CDR3: CSVARGETQYF; DNA: TGCAGCGTTGCCAGGGGAGAGACCCAGTACTTC
V: TRBV6-2/TRBV6-3; D: TRBD1; J: TRBJ1-2; size: -; CDR3: CASRGTADYGYTF; DNA: TGTGCCAGCAGGGGGACAGCGGACTATGGCTACACCTTC
V: TRBV20-1; D: -; J: TRBJ2-7; size: few; CDR3: CSATADGYEQYF; DNA: TGCAGTGCAACGGCTGACGGCTACGAGCAGTACTTC
V: TRBV7-8; D: -; J: TRBJ1-1; size: -; CDR3: CASSSTWSQGLNTEAFF; DNA: TGTGCCAGCAGCTCAACTTGGAGCCAGGGGCTAAACACTGAAGCTTTCTTT
V: TRBV5-1; D: TRBD1; J: TRBJ2-7; size: -; CDR3: CASSLGVRTGGPIGEQYF; DNA: TGCGCCAGCAGCTTGGGGGTCAGGACAGGGGGCCCGATAGGCGAGCAGTACTTC
V: TRBV27; D: TRBD2; J: TRBJ2-7; size: -; CDR3: CASSLSGRAGEQYF; DNA: TGTGCCAGCAGTTTAAGCGGGAGGGCCGGGGAGCAGTACTTC
V: TRBV19; D: -; J: TRBJ1-2; size: -; CDR3: CASSMTGRADYGYTF; DNA: TGTGCCAGTAGTATGACTGGCAGGGCGGACTATGGCTACACCTTC
V: TRBV20-1; D: -; J: TRBJ2-1; size: -; CDR3: CSARRWDRNNEQFF; DNA: TGCAGTGCTCGACGATGGGACCGGAACAATGAGCAGTTCTTC
V: TRBV7-9; D: -; J: TRBJ2-5; size: -; CDR3: CASSPGEPGTQYF; DNA: TGTGCCAGCAGCCCAGGAGAGCCGGGGACCCAGTACTTC
V: TRBV28; D: TRBD2; J: TRBJ2-7; size: -; CDR3: CASGSDGTSGSRPYEQYF; DNA: TGTGCCAGCGGAAGCGATGGGACTAGCGGGAGTCGACCCTACGAGCAGTACTTC
V: TRBV15; D: TRBD2; J: TRBJ2-3; size: few; CDR3: CATSSRLAGGTDTQYF; DNA: TGTGCCACCAGCAGCCGACTAGCGGGGGGCACAGATACGCAGTATTTT
V: TRBV7-3; D: TRBD2; J: TRBJ2-3; size: -; CDR3: CASALAGGLLYTQYF; DNA: TGTGCCAGCGCTTTAGCGGGGGGCCTTCTATATACGCAGTATTTT
V: TRBV6-5; D: -; J: TRBJ1-2; size: -; CDR3: CASSYSLDPSGYTF; DNA: TGTGCCAGCAGTTACTCGCTGGATCCTTCTGGCTACACCTTC
V: TRBV7-2; D: -; J: TRBJ1-5; size: few; CDR3: CASSWLGQPQHF; DNA: TGTGCCAGCAGCTGGCTGGGTCAGCCCCAGCATTTT
V: TRBV5-4; D: -; J: TRBJ1-2; size: -; CDR3: CASSSVLGARGYTF; DNA: TGTGCCAGCAGCTCGGTATTAGGGGCCCGAGGCTACACCTTC
V: TRBV20-1; D: -; J: TRBJ2-1; size: once; CDR3: CSASVGAVNEQFF; DNA: TGCAGTGCTAGTGTCGGAGCGGTCAATGAGCAGTTCTTC
V: TRBV19; D: -; J: TRBJ2-5; size: -; CDR3: CASSRQGGETQYF; DNA: TGTGCCAGTAGTAGACAGGGAGGAGAGACCCAGTACTTC
V: TRBV11-3; D: TRBD1; J: TRBJ1-2; size: -; CDR3: CASSFGQGGRDGYTF; DNA: TGTGCCAGCAGCTTCGGACAGGGGGGACGTGATGGCTACACCTTC
V: TRBV12-3/TRBV12-4; D: -; J: TRBJ2-1; size: -; CDR3: CASSLGVNEQFF; DNA: TGTGCCAGCAGCTTGGGTGTTAATGAGCAGTTCTTC
V: TRBV30; D: TRBD2; J: TRBJ2-3; size: -; CDR3: CAWSRGLAGASDTQYF; DNA: TGTGCCTGGAGTCGAGGACTAGCGGGAGCCTCAGATACGCAGTATTTT
V: TRBV11-2; D: -; J: TRBJ2-5; size: -; CDR3: CASSLDRGWDQYF; DNA: TGTGCCAGCAGCTTAGACCGGGGGTGGGACCAGTACTTC
V: TRBV20-1; D: TRBD2; J: TRBJ2-4; size: -; CDR3: CSARDSSGRNIQYF; DNA: TGCAGTGCTAGAGATTCCAGCGGGAGGAACATTCAGTACTTC
V: TRBV19; D: TRBD2; J: TRBJ2-1; size: few; CDR3: CASSTWGRGDSREQFF; DNA: TGTGCCAGTAGTACCTGGGGGCGGGGGGACTCCAGGGAGCAGTTCTTC